This TCR beta chain originates from a study of T cell responses to AZD1222 COVID-19 vaccine. Study results and caveats: Mapped onto spike, vaccine-associated CD4 TCRs spanned it and were dominant at 160-218 and 743-854. Repertoire sampling occurred only after the peak T cell response. With two AZD1222 doses given, Spike-specific TCR breadth and depth both rose. The donor group comprised mostly white British people and more females; the analysis possibly underestimated clonal diversity.

Trimming took off 6 bases at V and 5 bases at J, with 16 bases between the two ends. Per the germline V gene, CDR1 is KGHSH and CDR2 is LQKENI. The CDR3 extends over 14 amino acids. In regard to this clone: Antigen specificity is unknown.

Produced via immunoSEQ multiplex PCR; TCRdb's table is partial and in-frame only. The table has roughly 80,000 clones, approximately 87% seen once. This receptor was obtained from an adult who received the AZD1222 COVID-19 vaccine. Sequencing used peripheral blood, obtained 28 days after the second AZD1222 dose. The chain joins TRBV18 to TRBJ1-1, with D perhaps TRBD1 (5 bases). The CDR3 here is CASSYTSGLTEAFF. As DNA, the CDR3 is TGTGCCAGCTCCTACACCTCGGGACTAACTGAAGCTTTCTTT.